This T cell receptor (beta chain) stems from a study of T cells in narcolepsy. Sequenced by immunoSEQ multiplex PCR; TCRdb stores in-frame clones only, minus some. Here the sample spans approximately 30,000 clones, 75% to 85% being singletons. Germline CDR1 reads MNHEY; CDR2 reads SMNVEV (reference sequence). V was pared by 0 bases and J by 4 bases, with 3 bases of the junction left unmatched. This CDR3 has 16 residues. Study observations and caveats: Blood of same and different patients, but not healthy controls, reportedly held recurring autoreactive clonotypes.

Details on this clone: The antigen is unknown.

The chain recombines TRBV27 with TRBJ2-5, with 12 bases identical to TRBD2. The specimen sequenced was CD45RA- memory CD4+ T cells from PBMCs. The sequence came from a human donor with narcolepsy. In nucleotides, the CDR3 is TGTGCCAGCAGTTTATCGTCTAGCGGGGGGGTAGAGACCCAGTACTTC. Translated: CASSLSSSGGVETQYF.